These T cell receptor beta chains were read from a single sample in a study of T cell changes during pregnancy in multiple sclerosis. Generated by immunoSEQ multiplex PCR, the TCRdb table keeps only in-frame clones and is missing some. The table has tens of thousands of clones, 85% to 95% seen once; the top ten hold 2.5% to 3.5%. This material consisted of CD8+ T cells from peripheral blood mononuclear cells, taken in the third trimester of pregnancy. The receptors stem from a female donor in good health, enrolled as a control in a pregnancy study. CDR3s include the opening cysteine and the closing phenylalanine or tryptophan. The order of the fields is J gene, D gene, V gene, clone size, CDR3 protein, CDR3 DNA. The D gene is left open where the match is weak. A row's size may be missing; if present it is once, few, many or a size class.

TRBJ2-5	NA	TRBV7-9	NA	CASSFVGAAETQYF	TGTGCCAGCAGCTTCGTGGGGGCGGCTGAGACCCAGTACTTC
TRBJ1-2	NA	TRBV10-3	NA	CAISESQGSYGYTF	TGTGCCATCAGTGAATCGCAGGGTAGCTATGGCTACACCTTC
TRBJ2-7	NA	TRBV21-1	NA	CASSTPGQRSYEQYF	TGTGCCAGCAGCACGCCGGGACAGCGCTCCTACGAGCAGTACTTC
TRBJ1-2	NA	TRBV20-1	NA	CSAWAAWGYTF	TGCAGTGCTTGGGCCGCTTGGGGCTACACCTTC
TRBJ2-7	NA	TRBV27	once	CASSLSSTGYNEQYF	TGTGCCAGCAGTTTGAGTTCAACAGGGTATAACGAGCAGTACTTC
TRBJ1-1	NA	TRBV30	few	CAWSIRTVEAFF	TGTGCCTGGAGTATCCGAACAGTTGAAGCTTTCTTT
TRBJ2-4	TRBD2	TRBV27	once	CASSLFSGVAKNIQYF	TGTGCCAGCAGTTTATTTAGCGGGGTAGCCAAAAACATTCAGTACTTC
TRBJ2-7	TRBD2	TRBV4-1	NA	CASSQVTGGASGQYF	TGCGCCAGCAGCCAAGTAACCGGGGGGGCTTCAGGGCAGTACTTC
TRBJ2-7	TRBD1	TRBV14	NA	CASSQGQGPYEQYF	TGTGCCAGCAGCCAGGGACAGGGACCCTACGAGCAGTACTTC
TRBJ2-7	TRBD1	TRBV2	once	CASSRRTGEHEQYF	TGTGCCAGCAGCCGAAGGACAGGGGAGCACGAGCAGTACTTC
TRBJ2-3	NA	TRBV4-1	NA	CASSQDLGADTQYF	TGCGCCAGCAGCCAAGATCTAGGCGCAGATACGCAGTATTTT
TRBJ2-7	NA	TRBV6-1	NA	CASSDLGAQTSYEQYF	TGTGCCAGCAGTGATCTAGGGGCCCAAACCTCCTACGAGCAGTACTTC
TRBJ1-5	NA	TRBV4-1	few	CASSQGTINQPQHF	TGCGCCAGCAGCCAAGGAACTATAAATCAGCCCCAGCATTTT
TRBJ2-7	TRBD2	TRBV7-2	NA	CASLSGGVSEQYF	TGTGCCAGCCTTTCGGGGGGGGTTAGCGAGCAGTACTTC
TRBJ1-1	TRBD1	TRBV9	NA	CASSVAGQGNTEAFF	TGTGCCAGCAGCGTAGCCGGACAGGGGAACACTGAAGCTTTCTTT
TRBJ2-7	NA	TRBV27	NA	CAVGGGDEQYF	TGCGCTGTGGGAGGGGGGGACGAGCAGTACTTC
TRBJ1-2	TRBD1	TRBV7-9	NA	CASSLTGAIYGYTF	TGTGCCAGCAGCTTAACAGGGGCCATCTATGGCTACACCTTC
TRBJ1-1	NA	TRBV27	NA	CARGGRKNTEAFF	TGTGCCAGGGGGGGGAGAAAGAACACTGAAGCTTTCTTT
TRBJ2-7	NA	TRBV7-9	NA	CASSRGLREQYF	TGTGCCAGCAGCCGAGGGTTGAGGGAGCAGTACTTC
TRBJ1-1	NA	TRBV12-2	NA	CASRLAQVGQDRTPNTEAFF	TGTGCAAGTCGCTTAGCGCAGGTGGGGCAGGATCGGACCCCTAACACTGAAGCTTTCTTT
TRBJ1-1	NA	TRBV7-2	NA	CASSPERLNTEAFF	TGTGCCAGCAGCCCCGAGCGCTTGAACACTGAAGCTTTCTTT
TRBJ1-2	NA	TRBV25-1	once	CASSELQDGPTNYGYTF	TGTGCCAGCAGCGAGTTACAGGACGGTCCTACTAACTATGGCTACACCTTC
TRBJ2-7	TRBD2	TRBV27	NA	CASSARSAGATYEQYF	TGTGCCAGCAGTGCCCGATCAGCGGGGGCCACCTACGAGCAGTACTTC
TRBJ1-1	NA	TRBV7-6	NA	CASSIGPDSLEAFF	TGTGCCAGCAGCATCGGCCCCGACAGTCTTGAAGCTTTCTTT
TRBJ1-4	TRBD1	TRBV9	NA	CASSVTGGTPTATNEKLFF	TGTGCCAGCAGCGTGACAGGGGGTACTCCTACTGCAACTAATGAAAAACTGTTTTTT
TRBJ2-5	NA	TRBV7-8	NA	CASSLADRRMETQYF	TGTGCCAGCAGCTTAGCCGACAGGAGAATGGAGACCCAGTACTTC
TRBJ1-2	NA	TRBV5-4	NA	CASTSERDYGYTF	TGTGCCAGCACCTCTGAGAGGGATTATGGCTACACCTTC
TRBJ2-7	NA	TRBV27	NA	CASGTFGDQYF	TGTGCCAGCGGCACATTCGGGGATCAGTACTTC
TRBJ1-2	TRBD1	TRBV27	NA	CASSLHPREGAVGYTF	TGTGCCAGCAGTCTACACCCTCGAGAGGGGGCGGTTGGCTACACCTTC
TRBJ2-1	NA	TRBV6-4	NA	CASSDGSGAHEQFF	TGTGCCAGCAGTGACGGGTCAGGGGCCCATGAGCAGTTCTTC
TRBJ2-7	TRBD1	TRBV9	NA	CASSPRTGSSYEQYF	TGTGCCAGCAGCCCCCGGACAGGCAGCTCCTACGAGCAGTACTTC
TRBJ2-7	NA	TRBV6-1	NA	CASSGTGSYEQYF	TGTGCCAGCAGTGGCACAGGGAGCTACGAGCAGTACTTC
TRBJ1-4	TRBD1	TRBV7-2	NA	CASSYPRQGTGEKLFF	TGTGCCAGCAGCTACCCCAGACAGGGCACAGGTGAAAAACTGTTTTTT
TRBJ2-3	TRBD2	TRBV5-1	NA	CASSLDWVGGSRTDTQYF	TGCGCCAGCAGCCTTGACTGGGTTGGCGGGAGCCGCACAGATACGCAGTATTTT
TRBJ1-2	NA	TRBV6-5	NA	CASSYTENEANYGYTF	TGTGCCAGCAGTTATACTGAAAATGAAGCTAACTATGGCTACACCTTC
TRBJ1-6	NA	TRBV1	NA	CTSSQVYARVNSPLHF	TGCACCAGCAGCCAAGTATACGCCAGGGTAAATTCACCCCTCCACTTT
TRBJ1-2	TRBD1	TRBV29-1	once	CSVQGYGYTF	TGCAGCGTACAGGGGTATGGCTACACCTTC
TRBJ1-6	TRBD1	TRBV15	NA	CATSRDRGIYSPLHF	TGTGCCACCAGCAGAGACAGGGGGATATATTCACCCCTCCACTTT
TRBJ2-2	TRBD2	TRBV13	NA	CASRSSGGGPGELFF	TGTGCCAGCAGATCTAGCGGGGGGGGTCCCGGGGAGCTGTTTTTT
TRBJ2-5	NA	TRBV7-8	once	CASSLGIGNQETQYF	TGTGCCAGCAGCTTAGGTATCGGGAACCAAGAGACCCAGTACTTC
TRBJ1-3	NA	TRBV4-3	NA	CASSQAGTGNTIYF	TGCGCCAGCAGCCAAGCAGGGACTGGAAACACCATATATTTT
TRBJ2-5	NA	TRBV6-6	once	CASSYSPGQETQYF	TGTGCCAGCAGTTACTCGCCGGGACAAGAGACCCAGTACTTC
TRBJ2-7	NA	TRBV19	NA	CASSDLRGTPYEQYF	TGTGCCAGTAGTGATCTTAGGGGGACCCCCTACGAGCAGTACTTC
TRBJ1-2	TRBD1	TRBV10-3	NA	CAISESVGGYYGYTF	TGTGCCATCAGTGAGTCGGTAGGGGGCTACTATGGCTACACCTTC
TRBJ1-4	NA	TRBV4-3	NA	CASSQVFGAANEKLFF	TGCGCCAGCAGCCAAGTGTTTGGGGCGGCTAATGAAAAACTGTTTTTT
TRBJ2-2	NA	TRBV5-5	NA	CASSLEGQNTGELFF	TGTGCCAGCAGCTTGGAGGGGCAGAACACCGGGGAGCTGTTTTTT
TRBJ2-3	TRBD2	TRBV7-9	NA	CASTRTSAYTDTQYF	TGTGCCAGCACCAGGACTAGCGCTTACACAGATACGCAGTATTTT
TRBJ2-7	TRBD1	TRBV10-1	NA	CASSESSGTDYEQYF	TGCGCCAGCAGTGAGTCGAGTGGGACAGATTACGAGCAGTACTTC
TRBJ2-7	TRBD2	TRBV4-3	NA	CASSQVRLADNYEQYF	TGCGCCAGCAGCCAAGTAAGACTAGCGGACAACTACGAGCAGTACTTC